This T cell receptor (beta chain) was identified during a study of blood T cell repertoires in COVID-19. Study-level background: T cells, B-cell-depleted T cells, or PBMCs supplied cDNA or gDNA.

The CDR3 contains 18 residues. Germline CDR1 and CDR2: SGHNT and YYREEE (reference sequence). After removal of 0 bases from V and 9 bases from J, the junction contained 12 bases not matched to a gene. The assay was immunoSEQ multiplex PCR, and TCRdb's table has in-frame clones only and misses some. Of some 320,000 clones listed, 85% were seen once; the top ten hold around 1.8%. The sample was PBMCs or T cells enriched from blood (not recorded which). V gene TRBV5-4 combines with J gene TRBJ1-6, with 10 positions matching TRBD1. The sequence was obtained from a woman in her thirties who had been exposed to COVID-19. The CDR3 sequence is CASSLDIGRGTGASPLHF. The CDR3 nucleotides read TGTGCCAGCAGCTTGGACATTGGCCGGGGGACAGGGGCTTCACCCCTCCACTTT.